This T cell receptor beta chain was identified in a study of siplizumab effects on memory and regulatory T cells. Overall study findings and caveats: The naive T cell population seemed more diverse than memory cells and seemed a major contributor to the alloresponse. Siplizumab significantly lowered the alloreactive sequences that could be traced to unstimulated CD4+ memory cells.

Sequencing used immunoSEQ multiplex PCR; TCRdb keeps in-frame clones, though not all of them. The table lists roughly 100,000 clones, about 90% of them singletons. A remark on this clone: The antigen remains undetermined.

Losses at the gene ends were 5 bases for V and 0 bases for J; bases not matched to a gene: 9. The germline CDR1 and CDR2 sequences are LNHDA and SQIVND (reference sequence). There are 16 residues in the CDR3. This sequence originates from a human donor in good health. The sequenced sample was CD4+ T cells sorted from blood. The chain employs TRBV19 and TRBJ1-2; 7 bases map to TRBD1. For the CDR3, the DNA is TGTGCCAGTAGTTACTTACCGGGACAGTCTAACTATGGCTACACCTTC. Its protein is CASSYLPGQSNYGYTF.